The T cell receptor (beta chain) under discussion was sequenced for a study of regulatory T cells in long-lasting Graves disease. Study outcomes and limitations: Less diverse TCR repertoires were seen in persistent Graves' patients than in newly diagnosed ones.

As concerns this clonotype: Its target is not known.

Time point in this sample: newly diagnosed GD, antithyroid drugs for less than 3 months. The authors made the TCR library using RNA they extracted from PBMCs. Building the TCR beta libraries relied on iRepertoire HTBI primers, and CDR3 regions underwent Arm-PCR. TCRdb re-called the multiplex PCR reads with MiXCR, one entry per CDR3 protein. The data show 300,000 to 400,000 distinct CDR3 sequences, 16% seen once. The trim removed 8 bases at V and 5 bases at J, leaving 5 bases unmatched. The CDR3 is 12 amino acids. CDR1 SNHLY and CDR2 FYNNEI come from the germline V gene. The sample also formed part of further work on T cells in Graves' hyperthyroidism and ophthalmopathy.

The chain joins TRBV2 to TRBJ2-5, with 7 bases aligning to TRBD1. This TCR was sampled from a man between 40 and 49 years old with Graves disease. The sample was peripheral blood mononuclear cells (PBMCs), taken at new diagnosis, from a patient treated with antithyroid drugs. The DNA for the CDR3 is TGTGCCAGCGGGACAGCATGGGAGACCCAGTACTTC. This encodes CASGTAWETQYF.